This T cell receptor beta chain was recorded in a study of T cells in Graves' hyperthyroidism and ophthalmopathy. Amplification of TCR beta CDR3 regions was performed using RNA transcripts as template. TCR CDR3 regions were first amplified by RT-PCR with HTBI primers. TCRdb re-called the multiplex PCR reads with MiXCR, one entry per CDR3 protein. This sample has about 740,000 distinct CDR3 sequences, with 14% found just once. The clonotype originates from a woman younger than 30 with Graves' hyperthyroidism. The source material was blood.

The CDR3 coding sequence is TGTGCCAGCAGTTTATTTTCAGGGGGCGCAGATACGCAGTATTTT. This translates into CASSLFSGGADTQYF. The chain has TRBV28 and TRBJ2-3; 8 nucleotides align to TRBD1. V was pared by 1 base and J by 4 bases, with 4 bases of the junction left unmatched. Germline loops: CDR1 MDHEN, CDR2 SYDVKM. CDR3 length equals 15 residues.